This T cell receptor (beta chain) was observed in a study of shared clonotypes between healthy human individuals. The overall study: A few men and a couple of women, aged 18 to 49, were donors.

In the original workflow: Quality scores were absent from the junction-only immunoSEQ sequences, so filtering differed. The data were produced by immunoSEQ multiplex PCR, yet TCRdb's version contains in-frame clones alone and is incomplete. D and trimming come from the DNA, and the V and J calls and clone size come from that table. Of 780,000 or so clones detected, about two thirds appear once; the ten largest clones hold less than 2%. The CDR3 extends over 16 amino acids. The germline gives CDR1 SNHLY, CDR2 FYNNEI. Trimming cost V 5 bases and J 6 bases; bases outside gene matches: 16. The chain carries TRBV2 and TRBJ2-7; 7 nucleotides agree with TRBD1. Sequencing input: memory CD4+ T cells sorted from blood. Subset denoted: CD45RA-negative fraction. The source is a woman younger than 45 in good health. This CDR3 is CASSRSDRAGMGEQYF. The CDR3 DNA reads as TGTGCCAGCAGTCGATCTGACAGGGCGGGTATGGGCGAGCAGTACTTC.